One sample yielded the 26 T cell receptor beta chains listed below, sequenced in a study of T cell changes during pregnancy in multiple sclerosis. The assay was immunoSEQ multiplex PCR, and TCRdb's table has in-frame clones only and misses some. The profile shows 65,000 to 85,000 clones, roughly 92% of them singletons. The sequenced sample was CD4+ T cells from peripheral blood mononuclear cells, obtained before pregnancy. The receptors stem from a female donor with multiple sclerosis, enrolled in a pregnancy study.

This clone was seen a handful of times. The rearrangement links TRBV10-3 to TRBJ1-1, with 8 positions matching TRBD1. This CDR3 has 12 amino acids. The J segment lost 5 bases and the V segment lost 7 bases, leaving 3 bases of the junction unmatched. CDR1 ENHRY and CDR2 SYGVKD come from the germline V gene. CDR3 nucleotide sequence: TGTGCCATCAAGGGGGACAGGACTGAAGCTTTCTTT. The encoded protein is CAIKGDRTEAFF.

CDR3 DNA sequence: TGTGCCAGCAGTTTGTATGGACTAGCTTTCCCCGGAGATACGCAGTATTTT. This sequence encodes CASSLYGLAFPGDTQYF. The chain carries TRBV27 and TRBJ2-3, with TRBD2 matching 8 bases. After removal of 3 bases from V and 5 bases from J, the junction contained 13 bases not matched to a gene. The CDR3 extends over 17 amino acids. In germline, CDR1 is MNHEY, CDR2 SMNVEV (reference sequence).

V and J are TRBV7-9 and TRBJ1-2, with a weak D call TRBD1 (5 bases). The germline CDR1 and CDR2 sequences are SEHNR and FQNEAQ (reference sequence). V gave up 0 bases and J gave up 7 bases, with 9 bases separating them. The CDR3 extends over 13 amino acids. CDR3: CASSLAGALGYTF. The CDR3 DNA sequence: TGTGCCAGCAGCTTAGCAGGGGCCCTTGGCTACACCTTC.

This rearrangement joins TRBV5-1 to TRBJ1-1; a possible D gene is TRBD1 (5 bases). Trimming removed 6 bases at V and 4 bases at J, with 16 bases between. Germline assignment: CDR1 SGHRS and CDR2 YFSETQ. There are 14 residues in the CDR3. For the CDR3, the DNA is TGCGCCAGCAAGGTTGGAGGGGAGGCCACTGAAGCTTTCTTT. Its protein is CASKVGGEATEAFF.

J is TRBJ2-5 and V is TRBV30; TRBD2 matches at 13 bases. CDR1 and CDR2 (germline): GTSNPN, SVGIG (reference sequence). The CDR3 has 18 amino acids. The J segment lost 5 bases and the V segment lost 0 bases, leaving 12 bases of the junction unmatched. The CDR3 region is CAWSVVGTSGVSGETQYF. The CDR3, as DNA: TGTGCCTGGAGTGTAGTGGGGACTAGCGGGGTCTCGGGGGAGACCCAGTACTTC.

This clone was seen a few times. The chain combines TRBV5-4 with TRBJ1-1; 7 bases are a match to TRBD1. From germline, CDR1 is SGHNT and CDR2 YYREEE (reference sequence). Losses at the gene ends were 5 bases for V and 10 bases for J; bases not matched to a gene: 14. The CDR3 sequence is 14 residues long. The CDR3 sequence: CASSNTGEGRGAFF. In nucleotides, the CDR3 is TGTGCCAGCAGTAATACAGGGGAAGGGAGAGGAGCTTTCTTT.

V gene TRBV28 combines with J gene TRBJ2-7; 8 nucleotides match TRBD1. The germline CDR1 and CDR2 sequences are MDHEN and SYDVKM. The trim removed 6 bases at V and 4 bases at J, leaving 11 bases unmatched. The CDR3 has 15 residues. The CDR3, as DNA: TGTGCCAGCAGAACCACGGGACAGGCCTATTACGAGCAGTACTTC. Its protein is CASRTTGQAYYEQYF.

The rearrangement links TRBV7-9 to TRBJ1-2; 9 bases map to TRBD1. The CDR3 has 13 amino acids. CDR1 SEHNR and CDR2 FQNEAQ come from the germline V gene (reference sequence). V was clipped by 4 bases and J by 4 bases; unmatched bases: 1. The CDR3 loop reads CASSSDRGYGYTF. CDR3 nucleotide sequence: TGTGCCAGCAGCTCGGACAGGGGCTATGGCTACACCTTC. Supplemented by reference TRBV7-9 and TRBJ1-2, the full variable domain reads DTGVSQNPRHKITKRGQNVTFRCDPISEHNRLYWYRQTLGQGPEFLTYFQNEAQLEKSRLLSDRFSAERPKGSFSTLEIQRTEQGDSAMYLCASSSDRGYGYTFGSGTRLTVV.

This chain connects TRBV4-2 to TRBJ2-7; unclear D gene. Germline V CDR1 and CDR2: LGHNA, YNFKEQ. The CDR3 sequence is 16 residues long. V dropped 0 bases and J dropped 5 bases, with 17 bases sitting between them. CDR3 sequence reads: CASSQEIRLDGHEQYF. The DNA for the CDR3 is TGTGCCAGCAGCCAAGAGATTCGTCTAGACGGCCACGAGCAGTACTTC.

This clone appeared a few times. The J gene is TRBJ1-1, the V gene TRBV12-5; D not certain. Per germline, CDR1 LGHNT and CDR2 FRNRAP. The length of the CDR3 is 13 residues. V lost 2 bases, J lost 2 bases, and 6 bases lay in between. The CDR3 nucleotides are TGTGCTAGTGGTTTGTCCTTCAACACTGAAGCTTTCTTT. It is translated as CASGLSFNTEAFF.

The chain joins TRBV2 to TRBJ2-1, with TRBD2 matching over 7 bases. V gave up 5 bases and J gave up 2 bases; unmatched junction bases: 6. The CDR3 runs to 15 residues. The germline gives CDR1 SNHLY, CDR2 FYNNEI. The DNA of the CDR3 is TGTGCCAGCAGTCCCGCGGGAGCCCCCTACAATGAGCAGTTCTTC. This translates into CASSPAGAPYNEQFF.

The chain joins TRBV9 to TRBJ2-3; tentatively, D is TRBD1 (6 bases). The germline V and J ends were trimmed by 1 base and 0 bases, with 9 bases remaining between them. The CDR3 length is 15 residues. Germline V lookup: CDR1 SGDLS, CDR2 YYNGEE. CDR3 loop: CASSVHTGSTDTQYF. CDR3 nucleotides: TGTGCCAGCAGCGTACATACAGGGAGCACAGATACGCAGTATTTT.

This rearrangement joins TRBV5-1 to TRBJ1-2, with 7 bases identical to TRBD1. This CDR3 comprises 16 residues. Trimming removed 0 bases from V and 4 bases from J; junction bases left unmatched: 9. Germline V CDR1 and CDR2: SGHRS, YFSETQ. The CDR3 coding sequence is TGCGCCAGCAGCTTGGAGGCAGGGGGGCCCCTCTATGGCTACACCTTC. It specifies CASSLEAGGPLYGYTF.

This chain links TRBV5-5 with TRBJ2-1, with TRBD2 identical over 7 bases. Germline V CDR1 and CDR2: SGHKS, YYEKEE (reference sequence). This CDR3 region has 15 residues. Unmatched junction bases numbered 4, after V lost 0 bases and J lost 4 bases. CDR3 sequence (DNA): TGTGCCAGCAGCTTGGGGCTAGCGGCTTACAATGAGCAGTTCTTC. It encodes CASSLGLAAYNEQFF.

The chain recombines TRBV7-9 with TRBJ1-1, with D uncertain. Trimming shortened V by 6 bases and J by 1 base, and 6 bases separated the two germline ends. The germline CDR1 and CDR2 sequences are SEHNR and FQNEAQ (reference sequence). The length of the CDR3 is 12 residues. CDR3 DNA: TGTGCCAGCAGACTTACGAACACTGAAGCTTTCTTT. This sequence encodes CASRLTNTEAFF.

The chain is built from TRBV30 and TRBJ1-2; D is undetermined. The CDR3 is 12 amino acids. Germline values: CDR1 GTSNPN, CDR2 SVGIG (reference sequence). V was pared by 3 bases and J by 0 bases, with 5 bases between. CDR3 in amino acids: CAWRSTNYGYTF. The CDR3 nucleotides read TGTGCCTGGAGGAGCACTAACTATGGCTACACCTTC. The variable domain in full, completed from reference TRBV30 and TRBJ1-2, reads SQTIHQWPATLVQPVGSPLSLECTVEGTSNPNLYWYRQAAGRGLQLLFYSVGIGQISSEVPQNLSASRPQDRQFILSSKKLLLSDSGFYLCAWRSTNYGYTFGSGTRLTVV.

The chain couples TRBV27 to TRBJ2-7, with 10 bases that match TRBD2. Germline V gene lookup returns CDR1 MNHEY and CDR2 SMNVEV (reference sequence). V lost 2 bases, J lost 4 bases, and 2 bases stayed unmatched. The CDR3 is 14 amino acids. The CDR3 sequence: CASSLGTSDYEQYF. CDR3 in DNA: TGTGCCAGCAGTTTAGGGACTAGCGATTACGAGCAGTACTTC.

This clone came up a few times. J is TRBJ1-2 and V is TRBV11-2; 10 nucleotides line up with TRBD1. The CDR3 contains 15 residues. J lost 2 bases, V lost 5 bases, and 5 bases had no gene match. Germline CDR1 and CDR2: SGHAT and FQNNGV. The CDR3 DNA is TGTGCCAGCAGCCCTCGGACAGGGGGAAACTATGGCTACACCTTC. It codes for CASSPRTGGNYGYTF.

The V and J genes are TRBV5-4 and TRBJ2-1, with 8 bases aligning to TRBD2. Germline trimming cut 4 bases from V and 1 base from J; bases unmatched to any gene: 1. The CDR3 extends over 14 amino acids. CDR1 SGHNT and CDR2 YYREEE come from the germline V gene (reference sequence). The CDR3 sequence: CASSPGGSYNEQFF. The CDR3 bases are TGTGCCAGCAGCCCGGGGGGGTCCTACAATGAGCAGTTCTTC.

The rearrangement uses TRBV5-1 and TRBJ2-3, with 10 bases matching TRBD2. CDR1 SGHRS and CDR2 YFSETQ come from the germline V gene. The J segment lost 1 base and the V segment lost 2 bases, leaving 1 base of the junction unmatched. This CDR3 spans 15 amino acids. CDR3 DNA: TGCGCCAGCAGCTTAAGCGGGGGGGGCACAGATACGCAGTATTTT. Translating it yields CASSLSGGGTDTQYF.

CDR3 region: CASSQIGMNTEAFF. The CDR3 region has the DNA TGTGCCAGCAGTCAGATCGGGATGAACACTGAAGCTTTCTTT. The chain links TRBV21-1 to TRBJ1-1. TRBV21-1 has pseudogene status. This CDR3 contains 14 residues.

The V call is TRBV16, the J call TRBJ2-1, with TRBD2 identical over 9 bases. The CDR3 length is 15 residues. Looked up from germline, CDR1 is KGHSY and CDR2 is FQNENV. The V and J ends lost 0 bases and 6 bases, in that order; junction bases with no gene match: 3. This chain's CDR3 is CASSQSWTSVNEQFF. CDR3 sequence (DNA): TGTGCCAGCAGCCAATCATGGACTAGCGTCAATGAGCAGTTCTTC.

The chain uses TRBV30 and TRBJ1-5; 10 nucleotides align to TRBD1. CDR3 size: 14 residues. Trimming at V came to 6 bases and at J to 0 bases, leaving 2 bases not matched to a gene. Germline V lookup: CDR1 GTSNPN, CDR2 SVGIG (reference sequence). The CDR3 region is CACGTGDSNQPQHF. The CDR3 nucleotides are TGTGCCTGTGGGACAGGGGATAGCAATCAGCCCCAGCATTTT.

This clone was observed a single time. J is TRBJ1-2 and V is TRBV9, with D maybe TRBD1 (6 bases). Per the germline V gene, CDR1 is SGDLS and CDR2 is YYNGEE. The CDR3 has 15 residues. Trimming pared 1 base from V and 1 base from J, leaving 11 bases between. This chain's CDR3 is CASSVLRGGNYGYTF. CDR3 bases: TGTGCCAGCAGCGTACTGAGGGGGGGTAACTATGGCTACACCTTC.

The V call is TRBV30, the J call TRBJ2-7; TRBD2 matches at 8 bases. The germline V gene has CDR1 GTSNPN and CDR2 SVGIG (reference sequence). The CDR3 extends over 13 amino acids. Trimming took 2 bases from V and 5 from J; bases not matched to a gene: 5. The CDR3 sequence is CAWSYGLAHEQYF. The CDR3 nucleotides are TGTGCCTGGAGTTACGGACTAGCCCACGAGCAGTACTTC. The entire variable domain, with the rest obtained from reference TRBV30 and TRBJ2-7, is as follows: SQTIHQWPATLVQPVGSPLSLECTVEGTSNPNLYWYRQAAGRGLQLLFYSVGIGQISSEVPQNLSASRPQDRQFILSSKKLLLSDSGFYLCAWSYGLAHEQYFGPGTRLTVT.

For the CDR3, the DNA is TGTGCCAGCTCACCGGGACAGGGTGACGAGCAGTACTTC. Protein product: CASSPGQGDEQYF. The chain uses TRBV18 and TRBJ2-7; the match to TRBD1 covers 9 bases. Germline CDR1 and CDR2: KGHSH and LQKENI. V gave up 3 bases and J gave up 5 bases; unmatched junction bases: 2. The length of the CDR3 is 13 residues. Filled out from reference TRBV18 and TRBJ2-7, the complete variable domain reads NAGVMQNPRHLVRRRGQEARLRCSPMKGHSHVYWYRQLPEEGLKFMVYLQKENIIDESGMPKERFSAEFPKEGPSILRIQQVVRGDSAAYFCASSPGQGDEQYFGPGTRLTVT.